This TCR beta chain was sequenced for a study of vaccination and CD4 T cells after COVID-19. Study as a whole: Sampling that followed vaccination took place a median approximately 70 days after dose two, within a range of 14 to 241. Cells were stimulated with overlapping spike peptides from SARS-CoV-2, HCoV-NL63, HCoV-OC43 and HCoV-229E.

With the Oncomine TCR Beta short-read assay, DNA from cultured CD4+ T cells was sequenced. TCRdb reanalysed the PCR reads using MiXCR and keeps one entry per CDR3 protein. The sample contains some 7,400 distinct CDR3 sequences, about 50% of which appear only once. Turning to this clonotype: Its antigen is not known.

The CDR3 is 13 amino acids. V lost 4 bases, J lost 5 bases, and 12 bases lay in between. Treatment meaning: 10-day PBMC culture with coronavirus spike peptide pools or control peptides (ViraFEST assay). The sample comprised CD4+ T cells from blood, cultured in vitro. The J gene is TRBJ2-7, the V gene TRBV12-3 or TRBV12-4; D not resolved. The receptor comes from a human donor who had recovered from COVID-19. The CDR3 nucleotides read TGTGCCAGCAGTTCGTACGTTCAACACGAGCAGTACTTC. It codes for CASSSYVQHEQYF.